One and the same sample provided the 2 T cell receptor beta chains below, sequenced in a study of blood T cell repertoires in COVID-19. This table comes from immunoSEQ multiplex PCR, and its TCRdb copy is limited to in-frame clones, with some not included. This sample has roughly 66,000 clones, with approximately 86% found just once. Material: peripheral blood. These receptors were taken from a man between 60 and 75 years old with acute or convalescent COVID-19.

This clone showed up just once. The CDR3 DNA is TGTGCCAGCAGCCGGGTAATTAGCACAGATACGCAGTATTTT. This codes for CASSRVISTDTQYF. The rearrangement links TRBV7-9 to TRBJ2-3; D gene uncertain. V dropped 5 bases and J dropped 0 bases, with 9 bases sitting between them. The CDR3 consists of 14 residues. CDR1 and CDR2 from the germline V gene are SEHNR and FQNEAQ (reference sequence).

The chain is built from TRBV7-8 and TRBJ2-2; TRBD1 matches at 9 bases. Germline assignment: CDR1 SGHVS and CDR2 FQNEAQ. This CDR3 has 16 residues. V dropped 7 bases and J dropped 0; count of bases not matched to a gene: 6. DNA of the CDR3: TGTGCCAGCATCAACAGGGGGCCTACGAACACCGGGGAGCTGTTTTTT. Its protein product is CASINRGPTNTGELFF.